This T cell receptor (beta chain) was observed in a study of blood T cell repertoires in COVID-19. About the study: Acute-phase and convalescent COVID-19 samples originated in the United States, Italy and Spain.

Cohort assignment relied on participant-reported clinical history. This clone was observed a few times. Authors' analysis steps: Nucleated cell counts were estimated from reference gene primer amplification. The protocol was immunoSEQ multiplex PCR, while the TCRdb copy is restricted to in-frame clones and leaves out a portion. V and J calls plus clone size are reproduced from that table; the DNA served to infer D and trimming. The profile shows about 220,000 clones, about four fifths of them singletons. Sequencing was carried out using PBMCs or T cells enriched from blood (not recorded which). The receptor comes from a woman between 40 and 55 years old with acute COVID-19.

CDR3 amino acids: CASIRNRGGDGYTF. CDR3 bases: TGTGCCAGCATCCGCAATCGGGGCGGGGATGGCTACACCTTC. This sequence joins TRBV7-2 and TRBJ1-2; a weak D match, TRBD1 (5 bases). Trimming left V 7 bases short and J 6 bases short, with 18 bases between. Germline CDR1 is SGHTA and CDR2 is FQGNSA. The CDR3 extends over 14 amino acids.